Below are 16 T cell receptor beta chains sequenced from a single sample in a study of blood T cell repertoires in COVID-19. TCRdb's copy holds only in-frame clones and misses some; the assay was immunoSEQ multiplex PCR. The table records about 250,000 clones, less than 90% of them present only once. The sample taken for sequencing was peripheral blood. The receptors derive from a woman in her thirties or forties who had recovered from COVID-19.

The J gene is TRBJ2-7, the V gene TRBV5-1, with TRBD1 identical over 10 bases. Losses at the gene ends were 5 bases for V and 4 bases for J; bases not matched to a gene: 3. CDR1 is SGHRS and CDR2 is YFSETQ in the germline V gene. The CDR3 loop spans 13 amino acids. CDR3 amino acids: CASRRTGGYEQYF. DNA for the CDR3: TGCGCCAGCAGGAGGACAGGGGGATACGAGCAGTACTTC.

The chain has TRBV9 and TRBJ2-7; TRBD2 agrees at 10 bases. This CDR3 spans 15 amino acids. The germline V gene has CDR1 SGDLS and CDR2 YYNGEE. J gave up 3 bases and V 3 bases, and 6 bases lay outside the gene matches. The CDR3 DNA follows: TGTGCCAGCAGCGCGGGCGGACTAGCGGACTACGAGCAGTACTTC. Encoded protein: CASSAGGLADYEQYF.

The CDR3 DNA sequence: TGTGCCAGCAGTTACCTAGCGGGGGTGACCGGGGAGCTGTTTTTT. Protein sequence: CASSYLAGVTGELFF. The V and J genes are TRBV6-2 or TRBV6-3 and TRBJ2-2; 10 nucleotides line up with TRBD2. CDR1 and CDR2 from the germline V gene are MNHEY and SVGEGT. J gave up 5 bases and V 2 bases, and 2 bases lay outside the gene matches. The CDR3 is 15 residues long.

The rearrangement links TRBV5-6 to TRBJ1-6; TRBD1 is a possible D gene (6 bases). Deletions cut 0 bases from V and 10 bases from J, with 14 bases between. The CDR3 spans 15 residues. CDR1 and CDR2 from the germline V gene are SGHDT and YYEEEE. This chain's CDR3 is CASSLGTASRSPLHF. CDR3 nucleotide sequence: TGTGCCAGCAGCTTGGGGACAGCCAGTAGGTCACCCCTCCACTTT.

CDR3 residues: CASSPTSGRTDTQYF. CDR3 DNA sequence: TGTGCCAGCAGTCCAACTAGCGGACGCACAGATACGCAGTATTTT. This chain links TRBV6-5 with TRBJ2-3; 8 bases agree with TRBD2. CDR3 length: 15 amino acids. V shed 5 bases and J 1 base; nucleotides not matched to a gene: 5. Germline lookup yields CDR1 MNHEY and CDR2 SVGAGI.

The chain uses TRBV11-3 and TRBJ1-1; 7 bases are shared with TRBD1. V lost 3 bases to trimming and J lost 1 base; unmatched junction nucleotides: 11. CDR3 length: 17 residues. Germline values: CDR1 SGHNT, CDR2 YENEEA. The chain's CDR3 is CASSLIRWGQRNTEAFF. CDR3 coding DNA: TGTGCCAGCAGCTTGATCCGCTGGGGACAGAGGAACACTGAAGCTTTCTTT.

The CDR3: CASSQVYQDNEQFF. The CDR3 coding sequence is TGCGCCAGCAGCCAAGTCTACCAGGACAATGAGCAGTTCTTC. The chain links TRBV4-1 to TRBJ2-1; D call uncertain. Trimming took 1 base from V and 5 from J, leaving 9 bases between them. CDR3 length: 14 residues. Germline assignment: CDR1 MGHRA and CDR2 YSYEKL.

V usage is TRBV5-5 and J usage is TRBJ2-7; 13 bases align to TRBD2. The J segment lost 3 bases and the V segment lost 4 bases, leaving 1 base of the junction unmatched. CDR3 length equals 14 residues. The germline V gene encodes CDR1 SGHKS and CDR2 YYEKEE (reference sequence). The CDR3 nucleotides read TGTGCCAGCAGCCGACTAGCGGGGGGCTACGAGCAGTACTTC. Its translation is CASSRLAGGYEQYF.

The chain joins TRBV11-2 to TRBJ2-5; D possibly corresponds to TRBD2 (5 bases). CDR3 size: 13 residues. Looked up from germline, CDR1 is SGHAT and CDR2 is FQNNGV. Trimming stripped 3 bases from V and 2 bases from J, with 7 bases between. The CDR3: CASSFSGQETQYF. The CDR3 bases are TGTGCCAGCAGCTTCAGCGGACAAGAGACCCAGTACTTC. Drawing the rest from reference TRBV11-2 and TRBJ2-5, the complete variable domain is EAGVAQSPRYKIIEKRQSVAFWCNPISGHATLYWYQQILGQGPKLLIQFQNNGVVDDSQLPKDRFSAERLKGVDSTLKIQPAKLEDSAVYLCASSFSGQETQYFGPGTRLLVL.

The V call is TRBV4-1, the J call TRBJ2-4, with TRBD2 matching 13 bases. The CDR3 spans 17 residues. Germline loops: CDR1 MGHRA, CDR2 YSYEKL. Trimming at V came to 2 bases and at J to 7 bases, leaving 8 bases not matched to a gene. The CDR3 loop reads CASSQPRLAGGRNIQYF. DNA of the CDR3: TGCGCCAGCAGCCAACCCCGACTAGCGGGGGGCCGCAACATTCAGTACTTC.

This clone was recorded a few times. The chain has TRBV14 and TRBJ1-1, with a tentative D call TRBD1 (6 bases). CDR1 is SGHDN and CDR2 is FVKESK in the germline V gene. The V end was cut by 0 bases, the J end by 5 bases, with 10 bases between. The CDR3 runs to 14 residues. CDR3 DNA: TGTGCCAGCAGCCAAGAGCTACAGGGAACTGAAGCTTTCTTT. It is translated as CASSQELQGTEAFF.

The CDR3 loop is CASTVAGGRDTQYF. Written as DNA, the CDR3 is TGTGCCAGCACCGTAGCGGGGGGACGAGATACGCAGTATTTT. V gene TRBV5-4 combines with J gene TRBJ2-3, with 10 nucleotides matching TRBD2. Germline V gene lookup returns CDR1 SGHNT and CDR2 YYREEE (reference sequence). There are 14 residues in the CDR3. With V trimmed by 6 bases and J by 5 bases, 6 bases remained unmatched.

J is TRBJ1-1 and V is TRBV5-1; TRBD1 matches at 9 bases. The CDR3 totals 14 residues. V lost 1 base and J lost 3; bases outside the gene matches: 1. CDR1 and CDR2 (germline): SGHRS, YFSETQ. The CDR3 is CASSLRQGDTEAFF. The CDR3 DNA reads TGCGCCAGCAGCTTGAGACAGGGGGACACTGAAGCTTTCTTT.

The rearrangement joins TRBV2 to TRBJ2-1; TRBD2 aligns across 10 bases. The CDR3 totals 14 residues. Germline V CDR1 and CDR2: SNHLY, FYNNEI. The J segment lost 6 bases and the V segment lost 4 bases, leaving 3 bases of the junction unmatched. CDR3 sequence reads: CASSAQRGGNEQFF. DNA for the CDR3: TGTGCCAGCAGTGCCCAGCGGGGGGGCAATGAGCAGTTCTTC.

This clone was counted a few times. This sequence joins TRBV19 and TRBJ1-5; the match to TRBD1 covers 9 bases. The J segment lost 5 bases and the V segment lost 6 bases, leaving 14 bases of the junction unmatched. Germline CDR1 is LNHDA and CDR2 is SQIVND (reference sequence). The CDR3 sequence is 17 residues long. CDR3 region: CASSPMGGTGLHQPQHF. As DNA, the CDR3 is TGTGCCAGTAGCCCTATGGGCGGGACAGGGCTTCATCAGCCCCAGCATTTT.

This clone was detected once. V usage is TRBV30 and J usage is TRBJ1-3; no definite D call. Trimming left V 2 bases short and J 4 bases short, with 15 bases between. The CDR3 totals 15 residues. CDR1 GTSNPN and CDR2 SVGIG come from the germline V gene (reference sequence). The CDR3 is CAWSLKGGWGNTIYF. The CDR3 bases are TGTGCCTGGAGTCTTAAGGGAGGGTGGGGAAACACCATATATTTT.